One sample yielded the 17 T cell receptor beta chains listed below, sequenced in a study of regulatory T cells in long-lasting Graves disease. The sample's time point: persistent/refractory GD, antithyroid drugs over 5 years with positive TRAb. The TCR library was made from RNA that had been extracted from PBMCs in TRIzol. Arm-PCR of CDR3 regions with iRepertoire HTBI primers generated TCR beta libraries. TCRdb reprocessed the multiplex PCR reads with MiXCR, giving one entry per CDR3 protein. The sample lists 390,000 or so distinct CDR3 sequences; 20% to 25% were seen once. The input for sequencing was peripheral blood mononuclear cells (PBMCs), taken when the disease was refractory, from a patient treated with antithyroid drugs. Source of these receptors: a woman in her thirties or forties with Graves disease.

The chain carries TRBV5-5 and TRBJ2-5; no definite D call. Looked up from germline, CDR1 is SGHKS and CDR2 is YYEKEE (reference sequence). Trimming took 1 base from V and 4 from J, leaving 11 bases between them. This CDR3 contains 14 residues. Here the CDR3 DNA reads TGTGCCAGCAGCTTGAGTAGTAGTCGAGAGACCCAGTACTTC. Protein sequence: CASSLSSSRETQYF.

The CDR3 protein is CASASGGNNQPQHF. The CDR3 DNA is TGTGCCTCGGCGAGTGGAGGGAACAATCAGCCCCAGCATTTT. The chain joins TRBV2 to TRBJ1-5; unclear D gene. Germline assignment: CDR1 SNHLY and CDR2 FYNNEI. V was pared by 11 bases and J by 3 bases, with 17 bases between. The CDR3 contains 14 residues.

In its sample, this clonotype was seen a few times. This rearrangement joins TRBV28 to TRBJ1-1, with D maybe TRBD1 (5 bases). The CDR3 has 14 residues. Germline values: CDR1 MDHEN, CDR2 SYDVKM. Deletions cut 2 bases from V and 8 bases from J, with 15 bases between. The DNA for the CDR3 is TGTGCCAGCAGTTTACGTTATATCGGGGGGGAAGCTTTCTTT. Its translation is CASSLRYIGGEAFF.

This clonotype was found a few times. The chain links TRBV12-3 or TRBV12-4 to TRBJ2-2; a possible D gene is TRBD1 (5 bases). The V and J ends lost 4 bases and 4 bases respectively, with 13 bases between them. This CDR3 contains 15 residues. The CDR3 region has the DNA TGTGCCAGCAGTTGGGGCGGACCGGTCACCGGGGAGCTGTTTTTT. Its protein product is CASSWGGPVTGELFF.

The chain links TRBV20-1 to TRBJ2-5, with 8 positions matching TRBD2. Germline values: CDR1 DFQATT, CDR2 SNEGSKA (reference sequence). CDR3 size: 14 residues. Germline trimming cut 6 bases from V and 2 bases from J; bases unmatched to any gene: 8. Here the CDR3 DNA reads TGCAGTGCAGCCCGCGCGGGAGGACAAGAGACCCAGTACTTC. It codes for CSAARAGGQETQYF.

On this clonotype: A much larger clone differs by one base, so this may be a read error. The rearrangement joins TRBV12-3 or TRBV12-4 to TRBJ2-3, with D unresolved. V dropped 4 bases and J dropped 5 bases, with 13 bases sitting between them. The CDR3 is made up of 14 amino acids. In DNA form, the CDR3 reads TGTGCCAGCAGTTCCCCTAGTTCTGTAGATACGCAGTATTTT. Its translation is CASSSPSSVDTQYF.

This clonotype was seen a handful of times. The chain joins TRBV27 to TRBJ2-5; TRBD2 aligns across 9 bases. The V gene's germline CDR1 is MNHEY and CDR2 SMNVEV (reference sequence). Germline trimming cut 8 bases from V and 7 bases from J; bases unmatched to any gene: 17. The CDR3 covers 16 residues. The CDR3 sequence: CASRPGGSGSGGTQYF. CDR3 DNA sequence: TGTGCCAGCCGCCCCGGGGGTAGCGGGAGTGGTGGGACCCAGTACTTC.

This clonotype appeared a few times. A read error is possible here, since a much larger clone lies one base away. The rearrangement joins TRBV28 to TRBJ2-5, with unresolved D. This CDR3 comprises 13 residues. Per the germline V gene, CDR1 is MDHEN and CDR2 is SYDVKM. V lost 9 bases and J lost 7, with 18 bases in between. The CDR3 sequence: CASYSGRVGTQYF. In DNA, the CDR3 is TGTGCCAGTTATAGTGGTAGGGTAGGGACCCAGTACTTC. Looking up the rest from reference TRBV28 and TRBJ2-5 gives the full variable domain: DVKVTQSSRYLVKRTGEKVFLECVQDMDHENMFWYRQDPGLGLRLIYFSYDVKMKEKGDIPEGYSVSREKKERFSLILESASTNQTSMYLCASYSGRVGTQYFGPGTRLLVL.

The chain uses TRBV10-3 and TRBJ2-3; weak D call: TRBD2 (6 bases). The germline V gene encodes CDR1 ENHRY and CDR2 SYGVKD. This CDR3 comprises 17 residues. Trimming removed 10 bases from V and 8 bases from J, with 31 bases in between. The CDR3 DNA reads as TGTGCCACCGCCGGCCGGGGGATAGGTGGCGGACTGGGTACGCAGTATTTT. Translated, it gives CATAGRGIGGGLGTQYF.

This clonotype was counted at least ten times. The V and J genes are TRBV3-1 and TRBJ2-4, with TRBD2 identical over 8 bases. The germline gives CDR1 LGHDT, CDR2 YNNKEL (reference sequence). The CDR3 runs to 13 residues. J was trimmed by 14 bases and V by 3 bases; bases with no gene match: 9. Written as DNA, the CDR3 is TGTGCCAGCAGCCACGGACTAGCCACATTCGAGTACTTC. It specifies CASSHGLATFEYF.

This clonotype came up many times. The CDR3 is CASSGHPGKLFF. The CDR3 nucleotides are TGTGCCAGTAGTGGACATCCTGGAAAACTGTTTTTT. The V gene is TRBV19, the J gene TRBJ1-4, with D tentatively TRBD1 (5 bases). The germline V and J ends were trimmed by 5 bases and 10 bases, with 11 bases remaining between them. This CDR3 comprises 12 residues. CDR1 and CDR2 from the germline V gene are LNHDA and SQIVND (reference sequence).

The rearrangement joins TRBV19 to TRBJ1-1, with a possible D match to TRBD1 (6 bases). Between the trimmed V and J ends, which lost 7 bases and 6 bases, there was a span of 21 bases. CDR1 is LNHDA, CDR2 SQIVND, per germline (reference sequence). The CDR3 spans 15 residues. The CDR3 nucleotides read TGTGCCAGTATGGGAGGGGGATACTTGCTCTCTGAAGCTTTCTTT. It translates to CASMGGGYLLSEAFF.

This clonotype came up many times. V gene TRBV24-1 combines with J gene TRBJ2-7; TRBD1 aligns across 7 bases. The CDR3 covers 13 residues. The J segment lost 6 bases and the V segment lost 8 bases, leaving 9 bases of the junction unmatched. From germline, CDR1 is KGHDR and CDR2 SFDVKD. CDR3 coding DNA: TGTGCCACCATGTCGAGCAGGGGGACCGAGCAGTACTTC. It is translated as CATMSSRGTEQYF.

The chain is built from TRBV7-9 and TRBJ1-4; D is perhaps TRBD1 (5 bases). The germline V gene encodes CDR1 SEHNR and CDR2 FQNEAQ (reference sequence). The V and J ends lost 2 bases and 7 bases respectively, with 11 bases between them. The CDR3 is 14 residues long. This CDR3 is CASSLSQRGEKLFF. CDR3 sequence (DNA): TGTGCCAGCAGCTTATCCCAGAGGGGTGAAAAACTGTTTTTT.

The table lists this clonotype with many counts. V and J are TRBV28 and TRBJ1-5; a possible D gene is TRBD1 (5 bases). The V and J ends lost 3 bases and 1 base respectively, with 10 bases between them. Germline V lookup: CDR1 MDHEN, CDR2 SYDVKM. This CDR3 spans 15 amino acids. CDR3 sequence reads: CASSFAGTSNQPQHF. The CDR3 bases are TGTGCCAGCAGTTTTGCAGGGACCAGCAATCAGCCCCAGCATTTT.

This clonotype was found a few times. The chain uses TRBV20-1 and TRBJ2-7; D not certain. The CDR3 is 11 residues long. The germline V and J ends were trimmed by 3 bases and 6 bases, with 9 bases remaining between them. CDR1 and CDR2 (germline): DFQATT, SNEGSKA (reference sequence). CDR3 protein: CSASVGREQYF. The CDR3 region has the DNA TGCAGTGCTAGTGTAGGGCGCGAGCAGTACTTC.

This chain joins TRBV7-2 and TRBJ2-4, with a weak D call TRBD1 (5 bases). The germline V gene has CDR1 SGHTA and CDR2 FQGNSA. V was clipped by 3 bases and J by 0 bases, with 15 bases between them. The CDR3 is made up of 17 amino acids. Here the CDR3 DNA reads TGTGCCAGCAGCTTGCAAGGGGCAGAGATAGCCAAAAACATTCAGTACTTC. Protein product: CASSLQGAEIAKNIQYF.